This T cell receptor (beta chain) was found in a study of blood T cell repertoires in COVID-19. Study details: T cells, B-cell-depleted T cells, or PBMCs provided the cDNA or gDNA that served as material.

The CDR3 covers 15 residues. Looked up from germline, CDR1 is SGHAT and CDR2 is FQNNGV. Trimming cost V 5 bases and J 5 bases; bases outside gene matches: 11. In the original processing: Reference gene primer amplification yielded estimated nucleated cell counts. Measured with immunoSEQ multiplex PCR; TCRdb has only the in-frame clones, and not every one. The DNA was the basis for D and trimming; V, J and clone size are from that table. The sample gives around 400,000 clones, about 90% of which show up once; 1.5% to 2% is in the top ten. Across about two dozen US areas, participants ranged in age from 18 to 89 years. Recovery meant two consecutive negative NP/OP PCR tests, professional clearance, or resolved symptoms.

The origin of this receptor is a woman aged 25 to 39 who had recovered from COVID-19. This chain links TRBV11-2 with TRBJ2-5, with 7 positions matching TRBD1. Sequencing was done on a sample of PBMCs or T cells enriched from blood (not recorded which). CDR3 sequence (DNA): TGTGCCAGCAGCACCGACAGGGTGAGGTCCGAGACCCAGTACTTC. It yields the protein CASSTDRVRSETQYF.